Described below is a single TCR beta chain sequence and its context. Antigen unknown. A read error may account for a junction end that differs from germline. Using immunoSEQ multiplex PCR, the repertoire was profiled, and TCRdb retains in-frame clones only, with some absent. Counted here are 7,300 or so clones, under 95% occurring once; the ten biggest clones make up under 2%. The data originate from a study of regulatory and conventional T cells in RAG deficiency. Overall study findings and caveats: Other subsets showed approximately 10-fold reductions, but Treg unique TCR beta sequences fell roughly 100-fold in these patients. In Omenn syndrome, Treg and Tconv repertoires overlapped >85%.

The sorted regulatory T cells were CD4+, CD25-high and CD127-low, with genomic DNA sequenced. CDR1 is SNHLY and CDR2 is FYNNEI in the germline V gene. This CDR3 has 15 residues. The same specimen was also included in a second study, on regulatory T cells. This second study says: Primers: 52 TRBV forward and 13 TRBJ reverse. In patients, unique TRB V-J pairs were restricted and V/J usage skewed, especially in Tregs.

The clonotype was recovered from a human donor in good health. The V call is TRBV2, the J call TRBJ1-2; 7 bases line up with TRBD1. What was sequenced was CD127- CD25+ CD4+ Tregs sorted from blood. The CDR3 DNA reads TGTGCCAGCAGGGAATGGGACAGCCCTAAGTATGGCTACACCTTC. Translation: CASREWDSPKYGYTF.